A selection of T cell receptor beta chains follows, all from one sample in a study of blood T cell repertoires in COVID-19. The data were produced by immunoSEQ multiplex PCR, yet TCRdb's version contains in-frame clones alone and is incomplete. The sample yields around 230,000 clones, approximately 78% seen once. The sample was PBMCs or T cells enriched from blood (not recorded which). All receptors come from a middle-aged man who had recovered from COVID-19. CDR3s include the opening cysteine and the closing phenylalanine or tryptophan. A D gene is named only where the DNA matches it firmly. Clone size is shown for a subset of rows, as once, few, many or a class of expanded clone.

j_call: TRBJ2-2; clone_size: -; d_call: -; v_call: TRBV30; cdr3_nt: TGTGCCTGGAGTACGACACCCTCCGGGGAGCTGTTTTTT; cdr3_aa: CAWSTTPSGELFF
j_call: TRBJ1-1; clone_size: -; d_call: TRBD1; v_call: TRBV4-1; cdr3_nt: TGCGCCAGCAGCCGAGGACAGGGGGCTGTTGAAGCTTTCTTT; cdr3_aa: CASSRGQGAVEAFF
j_call: TRBJ2-7; clone_size: -; d_call: TRBD1; v_call: TRBV27; cdr3_nt: TGTGCCAGCATGGGACAGGGGGCATTAAGGACCTACGAGCAGTACTTC; cdr3_aa: CASMGQGALRTYEQYF
j_call: TRBJ2-7; clone_size: -; d_call: TRBD2; v_call: TRBV3-1/TRBV3-2; cdr3_nt: TGTGCCAGCAGCCAGGGGACTAGCGGGTCCTACGAGCAGTACTTC; cdr3_aa: CASSQGTSGSYEQYF
j_call: TRBJ2-2; clone_size: -; d_call: -; v_call: TRBV24-1; cdr3_nt: TGTGCCACCAGTGATTCCAAGACAGGGAGGACCGGGGAGCTGTTTTTT; cdr3_aa: CATSDSKTGRTGELFF
j_call: TRBJ2-2; clone_size: -; d_call: TRBD1; v_call: TRBV30; cdr3_nt: TGTGCCTGGACACAATACAGGGGGCCCACCGGGGAGCTGTTTTTT; cdr3_aa: CAWTQYRGPTGELFF
j_call: TRBJ2-2; clone_size: -; d_call: -; v_call: TRBV12-3/TRBV12-4; cdr3_nt: TGTGCCAGCGTTACCCAACTGGGGGAGCTGTTTTTT; cdr3_aa: CASVTQLGELFF
j_call: TRBJ1-2; clone_size: -; d_call: -; v_call: TRBV7-9; cdr3_nt: TGTGCCAGCAGCTTAACTGGGGAGGACTATGGCTACACCTTC; cdr3_aa: CASSLTGEDYGYTF
j_call: TRBJ2-4; clone_size: -; d_call: -; v_call: TRBV20-1; cdr3_nt: TGCAGTGGAGGCAGGGGAAACATTCAGTACTTC; cdr3_aa: CSGGRGNIQYF
j_call: TRBJ1-2; clone_size: once; d_call: TRBD1; v_call: TRBV19; cdr3_nt: TGTGCCAGTAGTATCTGGGGGACAGGGGGCAGAGACTATGGCTACACCTTC; cdr3_aa: CASSIWGTGGRDYGYTF
j_call: TRBJ1-2; clone_size: -; d_call: TRBD1; v_call: TRBV6-5; cdr3_nt: TGTGCCAGCAGAACATACCCCCGGGACAGTTATGGCTACACCTTC; cdr3_aa: CASRTYPRDSYGYTF
j_call: TRBJ1-4; clone_size: -; d_call: TRBD1; v_call: TRBV10-1; cdr3_nt: TGCGCCAGCAGTGACCCAGGACAGGGTAACGAAAAACTGTTTTTT; cdr3_aa: CASSDPGQGNEKLFF
j_call: TRBJ2-2; clone_size: -; d_call: TRBD1; v_call: TRBV7-9; cdr3_nt: TGTGCCAGCAGCCACGGACAGGGACCCACCGGGGAGCTGTTTTTT; cdr3_aa: CASSHGQGPTGELFF
j_call: TRBJ2-1; clone_size: -; d_call: -; v_call: TRBV6-5; cdr3_nt: TGTGCCAGCAGTTACTCGGTCAGGGGTTCGTATGAGCAGTTCTTC; cdr3_aa: CASSYSVRGSYEQFF
j_call: TRBJ1-3; clone_size: -; d_call: -; v_call: TRBV18; cdr3_nt: TGTGCCAGCTCACCGTCAGCGAGCCTTGGAAACACCATATATTTT; cdr3_aa: CASSPSASLGNTIYF
j_call: TRBJ2-2; clone_size: -; d_call: -; v_call: TRBV5-1; cdr3_nt: TGCGCCAGCAGGGGGCCTTCGACGAACACCGGGGAGCTGTTTTTT; cdr3_aa: CASRGPSTNTGELFF
j_call: TRBJ2-2; clone_size: -; d_call: TRBD1; v_call: TRBV5-1; cdr3_nt: TGCGCCAGCAATCAGGGGGCCGGGGAGCTGTTTTTT; cdr3_aa: CASNQGAGELFF
j_call: TRBJ2-2; clone_size: -; d_call: -; v_call: TRBV10-3; cdr3_nt: TGTGCCATCAGTGAGGGGACCATTGCAGGGGGGACCGGGGAGCTGTTTTTT; cdr3_aa: CAISEGTIAGGTGELFF
j_call: TRBJ2-5; clone_size: -; d_call: TRBD2; v_call: TRBV5-6; cdr3_nt: TGTGCCAGCAGCTTATCCGGGACTAGCGTTTGGTCGCCCAAATACTTC; cdr3_aa: CASSLSGTSVWSPKYF
j_call: TRBJ1-6; clone_size: -; d_call: -; v_call: TRBV2; cdr3_nt: TGTGCCAGCAGTTCTCGACAGGCAAATTCACCCCTCCACTTT; cdr3_aa: CASSSRQANSPLHF
j_call: TRBJ2-1; clone_size: -; d_call: -; v_call: TRBV29-1; cdr3_nt: TGCAGTCGGCGGAGGGGAGCTTACAATGAGCAGTTCTTC; cdr3_aa: CSRRRGAYNEQFF